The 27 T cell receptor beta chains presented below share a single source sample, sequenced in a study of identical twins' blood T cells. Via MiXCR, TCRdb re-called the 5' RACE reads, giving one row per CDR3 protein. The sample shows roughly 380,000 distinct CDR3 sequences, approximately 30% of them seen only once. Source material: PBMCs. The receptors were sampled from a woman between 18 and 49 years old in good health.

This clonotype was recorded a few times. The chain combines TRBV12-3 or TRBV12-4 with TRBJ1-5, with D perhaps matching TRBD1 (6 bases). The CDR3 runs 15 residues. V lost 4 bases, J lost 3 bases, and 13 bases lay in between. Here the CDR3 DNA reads TGTGCCAGCAGTTCCCCAGGGGTTTACAATCAGCCCCAGCATTTT. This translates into CASSSPGVYNQPQHF.

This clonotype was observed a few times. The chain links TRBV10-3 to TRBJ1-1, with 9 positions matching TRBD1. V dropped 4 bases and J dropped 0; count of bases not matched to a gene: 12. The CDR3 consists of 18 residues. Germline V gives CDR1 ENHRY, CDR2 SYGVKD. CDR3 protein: CAISALGQGRSVNTEAFF. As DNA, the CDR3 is TGTGCCATCAGTGCTCTGGGACAGGGTAGGTCTGTGAACACTGAAGCTTTCTTT.

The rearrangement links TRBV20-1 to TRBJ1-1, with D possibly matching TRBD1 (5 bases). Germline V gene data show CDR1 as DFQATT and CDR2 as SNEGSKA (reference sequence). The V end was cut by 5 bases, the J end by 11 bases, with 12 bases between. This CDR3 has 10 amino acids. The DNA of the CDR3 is TGCAGTGCTGGCGGGGGTGGGGCTTTCTTT. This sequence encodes CSAGGGGAFF.

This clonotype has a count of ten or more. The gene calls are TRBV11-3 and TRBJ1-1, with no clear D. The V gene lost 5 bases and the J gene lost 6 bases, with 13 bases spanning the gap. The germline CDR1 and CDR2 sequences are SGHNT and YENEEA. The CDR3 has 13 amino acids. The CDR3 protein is CASSHSFYSEAFF. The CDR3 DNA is TGTGCCAGCAGCCACAGCTTTTATTCTGAAGCTTTCTTT.

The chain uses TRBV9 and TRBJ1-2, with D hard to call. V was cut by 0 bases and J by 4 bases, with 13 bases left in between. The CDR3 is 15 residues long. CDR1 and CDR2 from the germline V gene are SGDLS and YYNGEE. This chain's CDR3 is CASSVGRRAGYGYTF. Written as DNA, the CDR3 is TGTGCCAGCAGCGTAGGCCGGAGGGCTGGCTATGGCTACACCTTC.

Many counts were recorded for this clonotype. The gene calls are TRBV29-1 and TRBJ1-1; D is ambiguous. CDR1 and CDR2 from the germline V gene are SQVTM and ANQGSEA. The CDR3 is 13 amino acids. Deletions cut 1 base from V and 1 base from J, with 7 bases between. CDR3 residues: CSVEGFENTEAFF. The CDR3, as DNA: TGCAGCGTTGAAGGGTTCGAGAACACTGAAGCTTTCTTT. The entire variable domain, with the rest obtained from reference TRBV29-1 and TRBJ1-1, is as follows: SAVISQKPSRDICQRGTSLTIQCQVDSQVTMMFWYRQQPGQSLTLIATANQGSEATYESGFVIDKFPISRPNLTFSTLTVSNMSPEDSSIYLCSVEGFENTEAFFGQGTRLTVV.

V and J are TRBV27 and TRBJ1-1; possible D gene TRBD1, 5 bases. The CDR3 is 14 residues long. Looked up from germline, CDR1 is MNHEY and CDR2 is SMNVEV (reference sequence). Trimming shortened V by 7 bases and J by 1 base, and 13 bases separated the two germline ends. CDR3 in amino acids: CASTPGGWNTEAFF. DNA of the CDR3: TGTGCCAGCACCCCGGGGGGTTGGAACACTGAAGCTTTCTTT.

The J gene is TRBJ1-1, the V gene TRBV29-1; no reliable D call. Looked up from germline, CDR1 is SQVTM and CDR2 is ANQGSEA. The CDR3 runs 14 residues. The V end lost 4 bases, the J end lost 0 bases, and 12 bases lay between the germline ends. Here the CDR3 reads CSVVGTDMNTEAFF. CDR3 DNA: TGCAGCGTTGTAGGAACGGATATGAACACTGAAGCTTTCTTT.

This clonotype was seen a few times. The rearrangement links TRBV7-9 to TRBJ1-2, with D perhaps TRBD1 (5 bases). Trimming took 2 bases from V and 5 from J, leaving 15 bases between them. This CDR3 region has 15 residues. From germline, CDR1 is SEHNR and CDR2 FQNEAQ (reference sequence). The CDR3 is CASSLSSGYDYGYTF. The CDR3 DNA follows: TGTGCCAGCAGCTTATCATCAGGGTACGATTATGGCTACACCTTC.

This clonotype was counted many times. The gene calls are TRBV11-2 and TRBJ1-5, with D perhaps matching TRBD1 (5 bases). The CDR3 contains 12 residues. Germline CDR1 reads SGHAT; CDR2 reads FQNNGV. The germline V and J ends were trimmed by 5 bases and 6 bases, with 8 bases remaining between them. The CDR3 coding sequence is TGTGCCAGCAGCACCGGGGGTCAGCCCCAGCATTTT. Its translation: CASSTGGQPQHF.

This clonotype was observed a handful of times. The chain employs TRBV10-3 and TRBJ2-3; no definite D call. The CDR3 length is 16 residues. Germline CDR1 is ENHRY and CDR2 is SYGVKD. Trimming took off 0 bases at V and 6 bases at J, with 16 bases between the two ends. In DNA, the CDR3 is TGTGCCATCAGTGAGTCGAATAGCCGGTTGACGGATACGCAGTATTTT. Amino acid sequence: CAISESNSRLTDTQYF.

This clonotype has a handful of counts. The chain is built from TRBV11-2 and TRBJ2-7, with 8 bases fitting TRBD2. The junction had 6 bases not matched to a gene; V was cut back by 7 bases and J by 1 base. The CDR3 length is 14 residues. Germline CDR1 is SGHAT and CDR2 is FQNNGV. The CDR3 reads CASTIAGGSYEQYF. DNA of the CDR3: TGTGCCAGCACAATTGCGGGGGGATCCTACGAGCAGTACTTC.

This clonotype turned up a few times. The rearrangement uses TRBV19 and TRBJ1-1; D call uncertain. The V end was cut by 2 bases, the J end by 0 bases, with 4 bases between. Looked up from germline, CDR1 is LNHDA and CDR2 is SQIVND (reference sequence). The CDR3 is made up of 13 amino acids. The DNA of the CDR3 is TGTGCCAGTAGTATACGGATGAACACTGAAGCTTTCTTT. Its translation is CASSIRMNTEAFF.

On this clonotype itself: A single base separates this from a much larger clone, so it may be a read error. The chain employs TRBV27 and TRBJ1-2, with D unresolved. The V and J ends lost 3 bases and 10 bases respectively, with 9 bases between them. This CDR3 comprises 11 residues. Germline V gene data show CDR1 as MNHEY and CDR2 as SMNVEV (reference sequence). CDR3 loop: CASSFGKVYTF. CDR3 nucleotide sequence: TGTGCCAGCAGTTTTGGGAAGGTCTACACCTTC.

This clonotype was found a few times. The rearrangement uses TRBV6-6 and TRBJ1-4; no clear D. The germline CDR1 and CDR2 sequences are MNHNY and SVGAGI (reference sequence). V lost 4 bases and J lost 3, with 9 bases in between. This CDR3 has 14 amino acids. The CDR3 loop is CASSFQKPNEKLFF. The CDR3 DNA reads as TGTGCCAGCAGTTTCCAGAAACCTAATGAAAAACTGTTTTTT.

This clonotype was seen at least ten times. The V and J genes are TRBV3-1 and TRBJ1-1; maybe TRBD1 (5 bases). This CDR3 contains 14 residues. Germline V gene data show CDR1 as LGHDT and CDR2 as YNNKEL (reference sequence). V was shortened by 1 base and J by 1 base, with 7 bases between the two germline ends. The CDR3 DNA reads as TGTGCCAGCAGCCAAGTAGGGGCGAACACTGAAGCTTTCTTT. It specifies CASSQVGANTEAFF.

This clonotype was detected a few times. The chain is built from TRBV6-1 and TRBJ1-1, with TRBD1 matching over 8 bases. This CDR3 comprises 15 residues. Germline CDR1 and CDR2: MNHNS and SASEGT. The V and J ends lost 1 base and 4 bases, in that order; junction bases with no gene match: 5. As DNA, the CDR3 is TGTGCCAGCAGTGAAGGTTCGGACAGGGCCACTGAAGCTTTCTTT. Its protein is CASSEGSDRATEAFF.

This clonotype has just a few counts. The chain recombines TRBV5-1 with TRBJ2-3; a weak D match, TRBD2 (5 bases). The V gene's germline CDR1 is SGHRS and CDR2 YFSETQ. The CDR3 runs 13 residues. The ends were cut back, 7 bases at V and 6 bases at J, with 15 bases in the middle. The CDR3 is CASLDGIHDTQYF. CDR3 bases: TGCGCCAGCCTAGACGGGATTCACGATACGCAGTATTTT.

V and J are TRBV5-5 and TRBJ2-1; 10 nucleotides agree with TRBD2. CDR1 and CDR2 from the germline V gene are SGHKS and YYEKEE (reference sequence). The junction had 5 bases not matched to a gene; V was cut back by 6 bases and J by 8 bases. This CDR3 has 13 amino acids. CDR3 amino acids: CASISGTSDEQFF. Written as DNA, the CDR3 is TGTGCCAGCATCTCCGGGACTAGCGATGAGCAGTTCTTC.

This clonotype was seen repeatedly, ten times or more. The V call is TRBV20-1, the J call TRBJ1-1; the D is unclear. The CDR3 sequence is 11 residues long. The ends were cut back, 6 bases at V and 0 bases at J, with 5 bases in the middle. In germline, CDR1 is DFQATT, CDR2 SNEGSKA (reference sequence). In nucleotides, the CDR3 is TGCAGTGCAGTAATGAACACTGAAGCTTTCTTT. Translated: CSAVMNTEAFF.

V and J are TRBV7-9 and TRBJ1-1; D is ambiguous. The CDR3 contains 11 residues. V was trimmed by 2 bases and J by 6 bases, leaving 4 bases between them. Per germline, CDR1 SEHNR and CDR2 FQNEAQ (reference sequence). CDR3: CASSLLPEAFF. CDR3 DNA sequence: TGTGCCAGCAGCTTACTGCCTGAAGCTTTCTTT.

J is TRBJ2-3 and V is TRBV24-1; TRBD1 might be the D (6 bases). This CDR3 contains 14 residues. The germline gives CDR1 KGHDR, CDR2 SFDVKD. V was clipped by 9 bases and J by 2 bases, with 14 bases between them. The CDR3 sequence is CATPGHFNTDTQYF. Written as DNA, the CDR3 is TGTGCCACCCCGGGACACTTCAACACAGATACGCAGTATTTT.

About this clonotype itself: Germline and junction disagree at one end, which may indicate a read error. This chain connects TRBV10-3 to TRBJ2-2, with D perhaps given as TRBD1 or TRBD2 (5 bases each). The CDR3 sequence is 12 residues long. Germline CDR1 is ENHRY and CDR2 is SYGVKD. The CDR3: CGTSSNTGELFF. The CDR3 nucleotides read TGCGGGACCTCATCGAACACCGGGGAGCTGTTTTTT.

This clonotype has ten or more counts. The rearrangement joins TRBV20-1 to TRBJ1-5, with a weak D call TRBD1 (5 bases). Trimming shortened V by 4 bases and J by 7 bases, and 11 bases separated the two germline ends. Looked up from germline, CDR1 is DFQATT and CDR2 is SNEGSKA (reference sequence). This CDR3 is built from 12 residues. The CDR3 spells CSAIGVGQPQHF. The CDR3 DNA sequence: TGCAGTGCTATAGGGGTTGGACAGCCCCAGCATTTT.

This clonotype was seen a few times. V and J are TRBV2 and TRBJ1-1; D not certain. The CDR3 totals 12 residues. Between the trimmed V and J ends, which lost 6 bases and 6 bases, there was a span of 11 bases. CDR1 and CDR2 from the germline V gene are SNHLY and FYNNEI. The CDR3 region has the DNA TGTGCCAGCAGGATTCAGAGGGCTGAAGCTTTCTTT. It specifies CASRIQRAEAFF.

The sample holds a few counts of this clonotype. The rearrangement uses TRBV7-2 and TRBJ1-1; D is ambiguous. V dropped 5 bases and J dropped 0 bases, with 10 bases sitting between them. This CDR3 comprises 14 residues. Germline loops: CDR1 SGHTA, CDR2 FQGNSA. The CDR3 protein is CASSARRVNTEAFF. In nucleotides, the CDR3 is TGTGCCAGCAGCGCCCGGAGGGTGAACACTGAAGCTTTCTTT.

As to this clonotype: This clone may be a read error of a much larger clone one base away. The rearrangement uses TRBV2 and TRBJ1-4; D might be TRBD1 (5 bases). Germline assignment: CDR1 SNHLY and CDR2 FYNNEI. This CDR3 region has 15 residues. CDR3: CTSREKTVGNEKLFF. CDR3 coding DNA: TGTACCAGCAGGGAGAAGACAGTGGGGAATGAAAAACTGTTTTTT.